These 28 T cell receptor beta chains came from one sample sequenced in a study of shared clonotypes between healthy human individuals. Some clones are missing from TCRdb's copy, which holds only in-frame ones; the method was immunoSEQ multiplex PCR. In the table there are about 1.9 million clones, over 85% of which are singletons. Naive CD8 isolation took CD45RO-negative cells positively selected for CCR7 and excluded terminally differentiated effector memory CD45RA+ cells. Input material: naive CD8+ T cells from PBMCs. These TCRs come from a young man in good health. Some clones in this sample may be carry-over from other donors' samples.

The gene calls are TRBV5-1 and TRBJ2-1; TRBD1 matches 7 bases. CDR3 size: 15 residues. V trimming: 0 bases; J trimming: 3 bases; junction bases outside the gene matches: 3. CDR1 is SGHRS, CDR2 YFSETQ, per germline. The CDR3 DNA is TGCGCCAGCAGCTTGGAAGGGGGCCACTACAATGAGCAGTTCTTC. This translates into CASSLEGGHYNEQFF.

A single count supports this clone. V usage is TRBV30 and J usage is TRBJ2-1, with 10 bases fitting TRBD1. V lost 0 bases and J lost 8; bases outside the gene matches: 7. The CDR3 extends over 15 amino acids. Germline CDR1 reads GTSNPN; CDR2 reads SVGIG (reference sequence). The CDR3 region has the DNA TGTGCCTGGAGTGTCCCTGGGGACAGGGGCTATGAGCAGTTCTTC. It encodes CAWSVPGDRGYEQFF.

J is TRBJ1-4 and V is TRBV5-6; unclear D gene. This CDR3 is 13 amino acids long. V was cut by 0 bases and J by 11 bases, with 11 bases left in between. The V gene's germline CDR1 is SGHDT and CDR2 YYEEEE. The CDR3 bases are TGTGCCAGCAGCTTGGCCGTCGGGCAGAAACTGTTTTTT. This translates into CASSLAVGQKLFF.

Remarks on this clone: The same CDR3 can be traced to other DNA sequences in this sample. This chain connects TRBV19 to TRBJ2-7; TRBD2 might be the D (5 bases). CDR1 and CDR2 (germline): LNHDA, SQIVND (reference sequence). This CDR3 has 12 amino acids. V was trimmed by 2 bases and J by 7 bases, leaving 9 bases between them. CDR3 nucleotide sequence: TGTGCCAGTAGTATACTAGCAGGTGAGCAGTACTTC. It translates to CASSILAGEQYF.

The CDR3 sequence is CASSLRWRGAETQYF. CDR3 sequence (DNA): TGTGCCAGCAGCTTAAGGTGGCGGGGGGCAGAGACCCAGTACTTC. The chain carries TRBV7-9 and TRBJ2-5, with TRBD2 matching over 8 bases. Germline CDR1 and CDR2: SEHNR and FQNEAQ (reference sequence). The V segment lost 2 bases and the J segment 4 bases; nucleotides outside the gene matches: 6. The CDR3 contains 15 residues.

The chain joins TRBV6-6 to TRBJ2-2, with D possibly being TRBD1 (5 bases). The CDR3 extends over 16 amino acids. Deletions cut 0 bases from V and 0 bases from J, with 8 bases between. Germline CDR1 MNHNY, CDR2 SVGAGI (reference sequence). The CDR3 DNA sequence: TGTGCCAGCAGTTACTCTGGGGCGGCGAACACCGGGGAGCTGTTTTTT. Amino acid sequence: CASSYSGAANTGELFF.

The chain combines TRBV6-4 with TRBJ2-3, with 7 bases aligning to TRBD2. J lost 2 bases, V lost 0 bases, and 5 bases had no gene match. This CDR3 is built from 16 residues. Germline V lookup: CDR1 MRHNA, CDR2 SNTAGT. The CDR3 loop is CASSDSASGYTDTQYF. In nucleotides, the CDR3 is TGTGCCAGCAGTGACTCGGCTAGCGGTTACACAGATACGCAGTATTTT.

The chain links TRBV19 to TRBJ2-5; the D gene is possibly TRBD2 (5 bases). V was clipped by 4 bases and J by 5 bases, with 11 bases between them. Germline CDR1 LNHDA, CDR2 SQIVND (reference sequence). The CDR3 length is 13 residues. CDR3 nucleotide sequence: TGTGCCAGTAGTACAAGGACTCGTGAGACCCAGTACTTC. Its translation is CASSTRTRETQYF.

This sequence joins TRBV6-1 and TRBJ2-7; D is possibly TRBD2 (5 bases). There are 16 residues in the CDR3. Germline V gene lookup returns CDR1 MNHNS and CDR2 SASEGT. V lost 0 bases to trimming and J lost 3 bases, with 15 bases between them. CDR3 DNA: TGTGCCAGCAGTGAAGCCAGCAGCGGCGAATACTACGAGCAGTACTTC. Amino acid sequence: CASSEASSGEYYEQYF.

The J gene is TRBJ1-5, the V gene TRBV2; D is unresolved. Germline loops: CDR1 SNHLY, CDR2 FYNNEI. This CDR3 is built from 11 residues. V was clipped by 6 bases and J by 12 bases, with 12 bases between them. The CDR3 coding sequence is TGTGCCAGCAGCGACGCCGGGCGCCAGCATTTT. It translates to CASSDAGRQHF.

The chain couples TRBV23-1 to TRBJ2-1, with 9 bases that match TRBD2. TRBV23-1 is recorded as an ORF, its role being uncertain. This CDR3 has 16 residues. The junction had 13 bases not matched to a gene; V was cut back by 8 bases and J by 5 bases. The CDR3, as DNA: TGCGCCAGCGAGTCGGGGCGGGAGGGATCTCACAATGAGCAGTTCTTC. Its protein product is CASESGREGSHNEQFF.

The V call is TRBV4-1, the J call TRBJ2-2; D tentatively fits TRBD1 or TRBD2 (6 bases each). V lost 4 bases to trimming and J lost 4 bases, with 28 bases between them. CDR3 size: 20 residues. Germline lookup yields CDR1 MGHRA and CDR2 YSYEKL. The CDR3 DNA is TGCGCCAGCAGCCTAAATGGAAGGGGGGCCGCGTATGGGACCACCGGGGAGCTGTTTTTT. Amino acid sequence: CASSLNGRGAAYGTTGELFF.

The CDR3, as DNA: TGCGCCAGCAGTGAGGAGGGGGTAGACCTTCTCGGAAACACCATATATTTT. It codes for CASSEEGVDLLGNTIYF. The gene calls are TRBV10-1 and TRBJ1-3, with D possibly TRBD1 on 6 matching bases. This CDR3 comprises 17 residues. V was shortened by 2 bases and J by 4 bases, with 18 bases between the two germline ends. Per germline, CDR1 WNHNN and CDR2 SYGVQD (reference sequence).

This chain connects TRBV7-8 to TRBJ2-1; 7 nucleotides line up with TRBD2. J gave up 5 bases and V 4 bases, and 8 bases lay outside the gene matches. CDR1 and CDR2 from the germline V gene are SGHVS and FQNEAQ. CDR3 length: 15 residues. The CDR3 DNA follows: TGTGCCAGCAGCTCCGCGGGAGTCCCTAACAATGAGCAGTTCTTC. The encoded protein is CASSSAGVPNNEQFF.

V usage is TRBV11-1 and J usage is TRBJ2-1; TRBD2 might be the D (5 bases). CDR1 is SGHAT and CDR2 is FQDESV in the germline V gene (reference sequence). The CDR3 has 14 amino acids. Trimming stripped 5 bases from V and 0 bases from J, with 8 bases between. The CDR3 bases are TGTGCCAGCAGCCGCCGGGACTCCTACAATGAGCAGTTCTTC. Its protein is CASSRRDSYNEQFF.

V gene TRBV6-5 combines with J gene TRBJ1-6; 7 nucleotides match TRBD1. Germline V gives CDR1 MNHEY, CDR2 SVGAGI. CDR3 length: 14 amino acids. Trimming took 6 bases from V and 7 from J; bases not matched to a gene: 6. The CDR3 loop reads CASRGQFQNSPLHF. CDR3 nucleotide sequence: TGTGCCAGCAGGGGACAGTTTCAGAATTCACCCCTCCACTTT.

This clone has a handful of counts. The V gene is TRBV9, the J gene TRBJ1-2; D gene ambiguous. Germline V CDR1 and CDR2: SGDLS, YYNGEE. V was shortened by 5 bases and J by 3 bases, with 11 bases between the two germline ends. This CDR3 contains 13 residues. Here the CDR3 reads CASRRQIDYGYTF. In nucleotides, the CDR3 is TGTGCCAGCAGAAGGCAGATCGACTATGGCTACACCTTC.

CDR3 bases: TGCGCCAGCAGCCAAGTCTGGGGGGGGAGCACTGAAGCTTTCTTT. It codes for CASSQVWGGSTEAFF. V gene TRBV4-3 combines with J gene TRBJ1-1; perhaps TRBD1 as D (5 bases). This CDR3 is 15 amino acids long. Germline V lookup: CDR1 LGHNA, CDR2 YSLEER. V dropped 1 base and J dropped 4 bases, with 13 bases sitting between them.

The V and J genes are TRBV5-4 and TRBJ2-2; TRBD2 matches at 8 bases. Unmatched junction bases numbered 6, after V lost 1 base and J lost 4 bases. Germline V gives CDR1 SGHNT, CDR2 YYREEE (reference sequence). This CDR3 comprises 16 residues. The CDR3 region has the DNA TGTGCCAGCAGCTTGAAGCGGGAGAGGGGCACCGGGGAGCTGTTTTTT. This gives the protein CASSLKRERGTGELFF.

The rearrangement links TRBV5-1 to TRBJ1-3; weak D call: TRBD1 (6 bases). V was shortened by 4 bases and J by 3 bases, with 11 bases between the two germline ends. The CDR3 runs to 14 residues. Looked up from germline, CDR1 is SGHRS and CDR2 is YFSETQ. The CDR3 nucleotides are TGCGCCAGCAGCCCGGGGGACAATGGAAACACCATATATTTT. Translation gives CASSPGDNGNTIYF.

The V call is TRBV14, the J call TRBJ2-1, with 8 positions matching TRBD2. Per the germline V gene, CDR1 is SGHDN and CDR2 is FVKESK. The V and J ends lost 4 bases and 6 bases, in that order; junction bases with no gene match: 8. The CDR3 length is 15 residues. In nucleotides, the CDR3 is TGTGCCAGCAGCCCCGGTGTAGCGGGACTCAATGAGCAGTTCTTC. It is translated as CASSPGVAGLNEQFF.

This clone was recorded only once. The chain combines TRBV7-7 with TRBJ2-5; the D call may be TRBD1 or TRBD2 (5 bases each). CDR3 length equals 13 residues. The V gene lost 8 bases and the J gene lost 1 base, with 11 bases spanning the gap. The germline CDR1 and CDR2 sequences are SSHAT and FNYEAQ (reference sequence). CDR3 DNA: TGTGCCAGCCTGGGACCTCCCCAAGAGACCCAGTACTTC. It yields the protein CASLGPPQETQYF.

The chain is built from TRBV27 and TRBJ2-7; D call uncertain. Germline V gene lookup returns CDR1 MNHEY and CDR2 SMNVEV (reference sequence). Trimming pared 2 bases from V and 1 base from J, leaving 15 bases between. The CDR3 extends over 16 amino acids. The CDR3 here is CASSLLLGDLSYEQYF. The DNA of the CDR3 is TGTGCCAGCAGTTTACTCTTGGGCGATCTTTCCTACGAGCAGTACTTC.

The V and J genes are TRBV27 and TRBJ2-7; TRBD2 is a possible D gene (6 bases). The CDR3 has 13 amino acids. The V gene's germline CDR1 is MNHEY and CDR2 SMNVEV (reference sequence). The V end lost 6 bases, the J end lost 11 bases, and 20 bases lay between the germline ends. As DNA, the CDR3 is TGTGCCAGCAGCCTACGGACTGGGACTCCTGAGTACTTC. This codes for CASSLRTGTPEYF.

The CDR3 here is CAWDIYRGTGAEQFF. CDR3 nucleotide sequence: TGTGCCTGGGACATCTACAGGGGAACGGGGGCTGAGCAGTTCTTC. V usage is TRBV30 and J usage is TRBJ2-1; TRBD1 is a possible D gene (7 bases). Looked up from germline, CDR1 is GTSNPN and CDR2 is SVGIG (reference sequence). The CDR3 is 15 residues long. The V end was cut by 5 bases, the J end by 9 bases, with 23 bases between.

This clone was detected once. The chain employs TRBV30 and TRBJ2-3; D call uncertain. The germline V gene encodes CDR1 GTSNPN and CDR2 SVGIG (reference sequence). V lost 0 bases and J 2 bases, leaving 9 bases between the germline ends. This CDR3 is built from 14 residues. The CDR3 region is CAWSVWVPTDTQYF. CDR3 in DNA: TGTGCCTGGAGTGTATGGGTCCCCACAGATACGCAGTATTTT.

In DNA form, the CDR3 reads TGTGCCAGCAGTCCAGGGCCCACTGAAGCTTTCTTT. It specifies CASSPGPTEAFF. The rearrangement links TRBV7-9 to TRBJ1-1; tentative D call: TRBD1 (5 bases). The CDR3 runs to 12 residues. Germline V lookup: CDR1 SEHNR, CDR2 FQNEAQ (reference sequence). V was clipped by 6 bases and J by 4 bases, with 9 bases between them.

The genes are TRBV28 and TRBJ1-1, with D perhaps TRBD1 (5 bases). CDR1 MDHEN and CDR2 SYDVKM come from the germline V gene. With 4 bases removed from V and 0 bases from J, the gap between germline ends came to 15 bases. The CDR3 is 16 amino acids. The DNA of the CDR3 is TGTGCCAGCAGTTACGGACTAAAGGGGATGAACACTGAAGCTTTCTTT. It is translated as CASSYGLKGMNTEAFF.